This T cell receptor beta chain was sequenced for a study of cytomegalovirus exposure and HLA in healthy donors. Study results and caveats: There were reportedly fewer N-insertions in an Asian-associated ancestry cluster than the approximately 700-donor mean, in a later analysis. Presence/absence analyses rested on an assumption that sequencing depth was roughly uniform across donors.

This CDR3 region has 16 residues. Trimming shortened V by 0 bases and J by 7 bases, and 14 bases separated the two germline ends. Looked up from germline, CDR1 is SGHDT and CDR2 is YYEEEE. As regards this clone: Its antigen is not known.

The PCR used 60 Vbeta and 13 Jbeta primers. Only in-frame clones appear in the TCRdb table, and some are missing; sequencing was by immunoSEQ multiplex PCR. The sample yields 85,000 to 100,000 clones, 70% to 90% seen once. Material: PBMCs. The TCR comes from a woman between 18 and 29 years old in good health and CMV-seropositive. The chain combines TRBV5-6 with TRBJ1-6; no firm D call. The CDR3 region has the DNA TGTGCCAGCAGCTTGGCACCGGTTCTCAGGAATTCACCCCTCCACTTT. This gives the protein CASSLAPVLRNSPLHF.